Presented here are 13 T cell receptor beta chains from one specimen sequenced in a study of Ad26.COV2.S vaccination and SARS-CoV-2 variants (dated by TCRdb to the early 2020s). The sample's treatment or condition label is to be understood as: about 20 received Ad26.COV2.S at low or high dose, single or two shots; five or six received placebo; per-sample allocation not given. For vaccine and placebo recipients, repertoires were sequenced using samples collected on day 63 after the first injection. The protocol used for the library was the immunoSEQ multiplex PCR assay. TCRdb holds this immuneACCESS table with in-frame rearrangements only. Some clones are missing; in checked studies, unresolved V genes explain under half, and the rest has no known cause. Counted in this sample were 320,000 or so clones; 85% to 90% of them appeared once. The top ten clones comprise about 5.4% of the sample. The material sequenced was peripheral blood, taken in a trial of Ad26.COV2.S vaccine versus placebo. All receptors derive from a person between 18 and 60 years old who received the Ad26.COV2.S COVID-19 vaccine or a placebo.

V is TRBV18 and J is TRBJ2-2; D gene ambiguous. CDR1 is KGHSH, CDR2 LQKENI, per germline. The CDR3 contains 14 residues. Trimming cost V 3 bases and J 5 bases, with 10 bases left between them. CDR3 amino acids: CASSPLDTTGELFF. CDR3 DNA: TGTGCCAGCTCACCTCTAGACACGACCGGGGAGCTGTTTTTT.

The chain has TRBV5-3 and TRBJ1-5, with D maybe TRBD1 (5 bases). TRBV5-3 is given ORF status, its function remaining uncertain. The V end was cut by 0 bases, the J end by 4 bases, with 14 bases between. The CDR3 sequence is 16 residues long. The CDR3 is CARSLGRGKGNQPQHF. The CDR3 DNA reads TGTGCCAGAAGCTTGGGTCGGGGCAAGGGGAATCAGCCCCAGCATTTT.

This chain joins TRBV5-6 and TRBJ2-3; TRBD1 might be the D (6 bases). The V gene's germline CDR1 is SGHDT and CDR2 YYEEEE. This CDR3 is built from 14 residues. V was cut by 2 bases and J by 0 bases, with 7 bases left in between. The CDR3 region is CASSLTGSTDTQYF. The DNA for the CDR3 is TGTGCCAGCAGCTTAACAGGGAGCACAGATACGCAGTATTTT.

The chain has TRBV10-3 and TRBJ1-5, with 7 bases identical to TRBD1. The junction had 8 bases not matched to a gene; V was cut back by 4 bases and J by 2 bases. Per the germline V gene, CDR1 is ENHRY and CDR2 is SYGVKD. This CDR3 is built from 16 residues. For the CDR3, the DNA is TGTGCCATCAGTGCCGAGATAGACAGGGGCAATCAGCCCCAGCATTTT. As protein: CAISAEIDRGNQPQHF.

The CDR3 DNA sequence: TGTGCCAGCAGCCGTACCTTCGGACTAGCGGATTACAATGAGCAGTTCTTC. The encoded protein is CASSRTFGLADYNEQFF. The J gene is TRBJ2-1, the V gene TRBV7-2; 10 nucleotides match TRBD2. In germline, CDR1 is SGHTA, CDR2 FQGNSA. There are 17 residues in the CDR3. The J segment lost 4 bases and the V segment lost 5 bases, leaving 11 bases of the junction unmatched.

The chain is built from TRBV25-1 and TRBJ2-3; the D gene is possibly TRBD1 (6 bases). The V gene lost 0 bases and the J gene lost 4 bases, with 11 bases spanning the gap. CDR1 and CDR2 from the germline V gene are MGHDK and SYGVNS. This CDR3 has 15 residues. CDR3 region: CASSEYAQGADTQYF. The CDR3 DNA sequence: TGTGCCAGCAGTGAATATGCACAGGGAGCAGATACGCAGTATTTT.

The V and J genes are TRBV7-2 and TRBJ1-4; possibly TRBD1 for D (6 bases). Germline V gene lookup returns CDR1 SGHTA and CDR2 FQGNSA. V gave up 0 bases and J gave up 8 bases, with 10 bases separating them. This CDR3 spans 14 amino acids. The CDR3 here is CASSLAQGREKLFF. DNA for the CDR3: TGTGCCAGCAGCTTAGCACAGGGTCGGGAAAAACTGTTTTTT.

About this clone: The same CDR3 can be traced to other DNA sequences in this sample. The chain recombines TRBV11-2 with TRBJ1-5; a weak D match, TRBD1 (6 bases). Trimming removed 0 bases at V and 6 bases at J, with 6 bases between. This CDR3 has 13 residues. CDR1 is SGHAT, CDR2 FQNNGV, per germline. CDR3 coding DNA: TGTGCCAGCAGCTTAGACAGGGGTCAGCCCCAGCATTTT. Translated: CASSLDRGQPQHF.

This clone was seen only a few times. This rearrangement joins TRBV13 to TRBJ2-2; D is possibly TRBD1 or TRBD2 (5 bases each). The CDR3 consists of 15 residues. Germline CDR1 PRHDT, CDR2 FYEKMQ (reference sequence). The V gene lost 8 bases and the J gene lost 3 bases, with 16 bases spanning the gap. The CDR3 bases are TGTGCCAGCGTCCGGGACCGGGGCTACACCGGGGAGCTGTTTTTT. Protein product: CASVRDRGYTGELFF.

The chain recombines TRBV2 with TRBJ2-3; possibly TRBD2 for D (5 bases). The germline V gene encodes CDR1 SNHLY and CDR2 FYNNEI. This CDR3 is built from 17 residues. V shed 2 bases and J shed 2 bases, with 17 bases lying between them. The CDR3 here is CASSETARRTATDTQYF. CDR3 nucleotide sequence: TGTGCCAGCAGTGAAACGGCCCGGAGGACCGCCACAGATACGCAGTATTTT.

This clone showed up just once. The V and J genes are TRBV27 and TRBJ2-1; 14 positions match TRBD2. The CDR3 has 16 residues. With V trimmed by 5 bases and J by 9 bases, 9 bases remained unmatched. The germline CDR1 and CDR2 sequences are MNHEY and SMNVEV (reference sequence). CDR3 residues: CASSLGLAGGASEQFF. Written as DNA, the CDR3 is TGTGCCAGCAGTCTCGGACTAGCGGGAGGTGCGAGTGAGCAGTTCTTC.

In its sample, this clone was seen a few times. This chain links TRBV28 with TRBJ1-2; the D gene is possibly TRBD1 (6 bases). Trimming left V 5 bases short and J 3 bases short, with 19 bases between. The CDR3 has 16 amino acids. CDR1 and CDR2 (germline): MDHEN, SYDVKM. Here the CDR3 reads CASSTTGTPNHYGYTF. In nucleotides, the CDR3 is TGTGCCAGCAGTACGACAGGAACCCCTAATCACTATGGCTACACCTTC.

The chain joins TRBV12-5 to TRBJ1-2; no clear D gene. The CDR3 has 13 residues. Deletions cut 7 bases from V and 4 bases from J, with 13 bases between. CDR1 and CDR2 (germline): LGHNT, FRNRAP. The CDR3 DNA sequence: TGTGCTAGTGCCCAGGACCTACTCTATGGCTACACCTTC. Its translation: CASAQDLLYGYTF.